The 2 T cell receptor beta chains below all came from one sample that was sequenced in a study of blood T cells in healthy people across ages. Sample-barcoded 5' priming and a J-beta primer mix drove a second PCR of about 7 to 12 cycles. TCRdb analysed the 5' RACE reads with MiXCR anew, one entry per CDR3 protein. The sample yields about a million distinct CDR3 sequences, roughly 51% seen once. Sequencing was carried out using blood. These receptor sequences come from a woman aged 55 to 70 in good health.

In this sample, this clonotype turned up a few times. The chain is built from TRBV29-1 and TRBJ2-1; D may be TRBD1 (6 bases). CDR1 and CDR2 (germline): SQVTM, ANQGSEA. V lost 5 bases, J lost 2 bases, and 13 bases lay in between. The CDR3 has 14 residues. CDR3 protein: CSVQLGGPYNEQFF. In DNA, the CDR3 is TGCAGCGTTCAGTTAGGGGGACCCTACAATGAGCAGTTCTTC.

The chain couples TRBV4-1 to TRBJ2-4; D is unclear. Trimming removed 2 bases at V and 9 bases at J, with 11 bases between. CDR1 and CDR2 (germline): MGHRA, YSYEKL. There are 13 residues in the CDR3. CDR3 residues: CASSQWGPGIQYF. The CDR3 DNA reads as TGCGCCAGCAGCCAATGGGGTCCGGGCATTCAGTACTTC.